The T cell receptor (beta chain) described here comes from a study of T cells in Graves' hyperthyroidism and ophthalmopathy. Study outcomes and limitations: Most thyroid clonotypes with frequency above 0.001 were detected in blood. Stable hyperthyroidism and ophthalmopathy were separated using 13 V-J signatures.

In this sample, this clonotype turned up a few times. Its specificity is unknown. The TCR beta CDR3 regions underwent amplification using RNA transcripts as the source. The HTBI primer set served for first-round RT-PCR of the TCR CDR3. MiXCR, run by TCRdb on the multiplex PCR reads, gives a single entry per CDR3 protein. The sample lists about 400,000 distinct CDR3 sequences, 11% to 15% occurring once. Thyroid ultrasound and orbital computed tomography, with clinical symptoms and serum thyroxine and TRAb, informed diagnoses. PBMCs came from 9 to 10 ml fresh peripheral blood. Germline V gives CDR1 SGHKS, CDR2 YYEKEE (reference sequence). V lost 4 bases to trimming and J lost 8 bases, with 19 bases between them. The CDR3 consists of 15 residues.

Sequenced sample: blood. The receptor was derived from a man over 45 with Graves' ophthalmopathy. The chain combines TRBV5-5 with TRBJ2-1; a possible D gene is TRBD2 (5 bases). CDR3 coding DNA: TGTGCCAGCAGCAAAATGGCGGGTGGGCCTGATGAGCAGTTCTTC. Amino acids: CASSKMAGGPDEQFF.